Sequencing of this T cell receptor beta chain was carried out in a study of Tregs in tolerant kidney transplant recipients. Study details: Sorting used antibodies to exclude donor cells. General study points: Findings come from small patient numbers and require larger validation.

On this clone itself: Its target is unknown.

Some clones are missing from TCRdb's copy, which holds only in-frame ones; the method was immunoSEQ multiplex PCR. In the table there are just over 30,000 clones, 65% to 85% of which are singletons. CDR3 size: 15 residues. V was clipped by 0 bases and J by 0 bases, with 10 bases between them. Per germline, CDR1 SGHRS and CDR2 YFSETQ. This chain joins TRBV5-1 and TRBJ2-7, with D possibly being TRBD1 (5 bases). Sequenced sample: Tregs from blood cultured with allogeneic cells. This clonotype was sampled from a human donor in good health. CDR3 nucleotides: TGCGCCAGCAGCTTGGGGGGCTCCAGCTCCTACGAGCAGTACTTC. As protein: CASSLGGSSSYEQYF.